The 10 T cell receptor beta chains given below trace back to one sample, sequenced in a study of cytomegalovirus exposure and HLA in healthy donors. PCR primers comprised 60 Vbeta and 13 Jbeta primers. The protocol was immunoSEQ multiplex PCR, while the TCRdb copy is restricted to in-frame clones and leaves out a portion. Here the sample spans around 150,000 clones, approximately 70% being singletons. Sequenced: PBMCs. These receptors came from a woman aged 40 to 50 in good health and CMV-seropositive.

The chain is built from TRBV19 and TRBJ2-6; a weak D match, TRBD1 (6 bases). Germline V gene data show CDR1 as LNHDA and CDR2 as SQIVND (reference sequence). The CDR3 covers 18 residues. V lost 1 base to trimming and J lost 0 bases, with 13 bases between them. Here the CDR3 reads CASSIVGQSSSGANVLTF. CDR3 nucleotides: TGTGCCAGTAGTATAGTCGGACAGTCTTCCTCTGGGGCCAACGTCCTGACTTTC.

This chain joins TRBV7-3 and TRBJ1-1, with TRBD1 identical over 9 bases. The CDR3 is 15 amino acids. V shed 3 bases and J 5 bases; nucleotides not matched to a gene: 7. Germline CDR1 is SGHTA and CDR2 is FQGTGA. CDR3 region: CASSLRGTGHTEAFF. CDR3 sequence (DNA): TGTGCCAGCAGCTTGCGGGGGACAGGGCATACTGAAGCTTTCTTT.

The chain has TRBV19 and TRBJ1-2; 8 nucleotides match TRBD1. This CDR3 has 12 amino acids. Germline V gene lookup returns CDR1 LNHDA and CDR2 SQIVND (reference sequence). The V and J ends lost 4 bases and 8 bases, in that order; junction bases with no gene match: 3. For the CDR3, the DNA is TGTGCCAGTAGTACAGACAGGGGCGGCTACACCTTC. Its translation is CASSTDRGGYTF.

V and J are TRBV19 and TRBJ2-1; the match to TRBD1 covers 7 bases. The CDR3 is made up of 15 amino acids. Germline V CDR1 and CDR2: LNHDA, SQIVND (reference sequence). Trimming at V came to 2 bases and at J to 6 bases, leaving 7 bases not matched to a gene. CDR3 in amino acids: CASSILGTAANEQFF. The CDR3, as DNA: TGTGCCAGTAGTATATTGGGGACAGCCGCCAATGAGCAGTTCTTC. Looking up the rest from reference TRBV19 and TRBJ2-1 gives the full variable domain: DGGITQSPKYLFRKEGQNVTLSCEQNLNHDAMYWYRQDPGQGLRLIYYSQIVNDFQKGDIAEGYSVSREKKESFPLTVTSAQKNPTAFYLCASSILGTAANEQFFGPGTRLTVL.

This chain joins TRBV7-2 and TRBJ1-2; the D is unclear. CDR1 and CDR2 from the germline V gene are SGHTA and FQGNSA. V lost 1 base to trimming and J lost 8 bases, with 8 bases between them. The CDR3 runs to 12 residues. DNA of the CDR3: TGTGCCAGCAGCTTAGGTTTTTCGGGCTACACCTTC. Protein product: CASSLGFSGYTF.

CDR3 sequence: CASSIRGSGELFF. CDR3 bases: TGTGCCAGTAGTATAAGAGGGTCCGGGGAGCTGTTTTTT. This sequence joins TRBV19 and TRBJ2-2, with D maybe TRBD2 (5 bases). The CDR3 has 13 residues. Germline V gives CDR1 LNHDA, CDR2 SQIVND (reference sequence). The V end was cut by 2 bases, the J end by 6 bases, with 7 bases between.

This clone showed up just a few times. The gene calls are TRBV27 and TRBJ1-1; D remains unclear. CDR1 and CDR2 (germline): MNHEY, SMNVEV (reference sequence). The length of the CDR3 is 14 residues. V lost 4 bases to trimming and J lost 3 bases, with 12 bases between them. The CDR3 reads CASSSLESDTEAFF. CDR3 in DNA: TGTGCCAGCAGTTCCCTGGAGAGCGACACTGAAGCTTTCTTT.

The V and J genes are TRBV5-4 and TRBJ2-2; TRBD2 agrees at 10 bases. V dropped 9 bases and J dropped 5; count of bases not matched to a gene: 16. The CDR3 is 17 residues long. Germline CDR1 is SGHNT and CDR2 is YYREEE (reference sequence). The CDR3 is CATGTGTSVSRTGELFF. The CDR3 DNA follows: TGTGCCACCGGAACCGGGACTAGCGTTTCGAGGACCGGGGAGCTGTTTTTT. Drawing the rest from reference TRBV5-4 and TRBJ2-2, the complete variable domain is ETGVTQSPTHLIKTRGQQVTLRCSSQSGHNTVSWYQQALGQGPQFIFQYYREEENGRGNFPPRFSGLQFPNYSSELNVNALELDDSALYLCATGTGTSVSRTGELFFGEGSRLTVL.

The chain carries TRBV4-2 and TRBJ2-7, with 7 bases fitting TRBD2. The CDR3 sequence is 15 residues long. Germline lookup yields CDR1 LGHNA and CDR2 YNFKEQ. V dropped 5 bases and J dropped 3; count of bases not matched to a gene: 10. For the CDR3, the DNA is TGTGCCAGCAGCTCTTCGGCCAGGGAGGGCTACGAGCAGTACTTC. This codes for CASSSSAREGYEQYF.

The CDR3 reads CASSLSGQFTEAFF. In DNA form, the CDR3 reads TGTGCCAGCAGCTTGTCGGGACAGTTCACTGAAGCTTTCTTT. This chain links TRBV5-6 with TRBJ1-1; 7 bases line up with TRBD1. This CDR3 spans 14 amino acids. V dropped 1 base and J dropped 4; count of bases not matched to a gene: 4. Germline assignment: CDR1 SGHDT and CDR2 YYEEEE.